The rows below give T cell receptor beta chains drawn from one sample of a study of shared clonotypes between healthy human individuals. Clones were sequenced by immunoSEQ multiplex PCR, and TCRdb holds only the in-frame ones, with some missing. In the table there are about 2.1 million clones, about 93% of which are singletons. The sample comprised naive CD8+ T cells from PBMCs. The receptors stem from a man aged 18 to 30 in good health. Some clones in this sample may be carry-over from other donors' samples. CDR3s include the opening cysteine and the closing phenylalanine or tryptophan. Each record gives: J gene, clone size, V gene, CDR3 protein. Where a row states a size, it is once, few, many or the class of an expanded clone; other rows omit it.

j_gene: TRBJ1-2; abundance: once; v_gene: TRBV27; CDR3aa: CASSRGTEINYGYTF
j_gene: TRBJ2-7; abundance: -; v_gene: TRBV9; CDR3aa: CASSVGSGSYEQYF
j_gene: TRBJ2-1; abundance: -; v_gene: TRBV27; CDR3aa: CASNPGTYNEQFF
j_gene: TRBJ2-2; abundance: -; v_gene: TRBV10-3; CDR3aa: CAISELSGREGRRDTGELFF
j_gene: TRBJ2-1; abundance: -; v_gene: TRBV28; CDR3aa: CASSTPGTSGAGSYNEQFF
j_gene: TRBJ2-1; abundance: -; v_gene: TRBV10-3; CDR3aa: CAISEPRQGKQFF
j_gene: TRBJ1-2; abundance: few; v_gene: TRBV27; CDR3aa: CASSLSPQGKYGYTF
j_gene: TRBJ1-4; abundance: -; v_gene: TRBV2; CDR3aa: CASSLDQRGEKLFF
j_gene: TRBJ2-1; abundance: once; v_gene: TRBV28; CDR3aa: CASSQPPTSYTGYNEQFF
j_gene: TRBJ2-3; abundance: -; v_gene: TRBV7-9; CDR3aa: CASSFAKVLAGGDTDTQYF
j_gene: TRBJ1-2; abundance: once; v_gene: TRBV7-9; CDR3aa: CASSLARIGTGVGYTF
j_gene: TRBJ2-5; abundance: -; v_gene: TRBV6-5; CDR3aa: CASSYSVTGVQETQYF
j_gene: TRBJ2-1; abundance: -; v_gene: TRBV7-9; CDR3aa: CASSGQFGSYSEQFF
j_gene: TRBJ1-3; abundance: -; v_gene: TRBV6-1; CDR3aa: CASSESIPATGNTIYF
j_gene: TRBJ2-2; abundance: -; v_gene: TRBV28; CDR3aa: CASSTAPPHLNTGELFF